This T cell receptor beta chain is from a study of blood T cell repertoires in COVID-19. Across the study: The analysed material was cDNA or gDNA that came from T cells, B-cell-depleted T cells, or PBMCs.

TCRdb's copy holds only in-frame clones and misses some; the assay was immunoSEQ multiplex PCR. Of under 25,000 clones in the sample, approximately 88% are singletons; the top ten hold around 29%. This clone was recorded a few times. After removal of 8 bases from V and 3 bases from J, the junction contained 13 bases not matched to a gene. This CDR3 region has 16 residues. The germline CDR1 and CDR2 sequences are GTSNPN and SVGIG (reference sequence). The sequence was collected from a woman aged 70 to 79 with active COVID-19. The V call is TRBV30, the J call TRBJ2-2; 9 nucleotides line up with TRBD1. Sequencing input: peripheral blood. CDR3 amino acids: CAARDRARGYTGELFF. CDR3 DNA sequence: TGTGCCGCCAGGGACAGGGCTCGAGGGTACACCGGGGAGCTGTTTTTT.